The clone carrying this T cell receptor (beta chain) has only a few counts. The data stem from a study of T-cell reconstitution after alpha-beta-depleted transplantation in children. The CDR3 has 14 residues. V lost 1 base and J lost 8, with 15 bases in between. The germline CDR1 and CDR2 sequences are DFQATT and SNEGSKA (reference sequence). Preparing the TCRbeta library involved the use of unique molecular identifiers. TCRdb recomputed calls from the PCR reads with MiXCR, one row per CDR3 protein. The data show a few hundred thousand distinct CDR3 sequences, 10% to 15% seen once. The chain employs TRBV20-1 and TRBJ2-4, with a possible D match to TRBD2 (6 bases). The TCR comes from a male patient aged 10-17 years who had a stem cell transplant for acute myeloid leukemia, so the T cells may come from the graft donor. The sample consisted of PBMCs, mostly from graft donor cells, taken 360 days after TCRalphabeta/CD19-depleted stem cell transplant. DNA of the CDR3: TGCAGTGCTAGAGCCTCGGGACTGGGAGACATTCAGTACTTC. Translation gives CSARASGLGDIQYF.